This note documents a single T cell receptor (beta chain) sequence. This sample is part of a study of response to subunit inactivated influenza vaccine. CDR1 is DFQATT and CDR2 is SNEGSKA in the germline V gene (reference sequence). V was cut by 5 bases and J by 0 bases, with 15 bases left in between. The CDR3 is 15 residues long. From the RT-PCR reads, TCRdb called clonotypes with MiXCR, one entry per CDR3 protein. The sample includes roughly 670,000 distinct CDR3 sequences, around 15% of them seen just once. Sequenced here: PBMCs from blood, sampled around 14 days before vaccination. The V call is TRBV20-1, the J call TRBJ2-3; D is uncertain. The receptor comes from a man in his fifties who received an inactivated influenza vaccine. For the CDR3, the DNA is TGCAGTGCTTCCACGCAAGGAGATAGCACAGATACGCAGTATTTT. Protein product: CSASTQGDSTDTQYF.